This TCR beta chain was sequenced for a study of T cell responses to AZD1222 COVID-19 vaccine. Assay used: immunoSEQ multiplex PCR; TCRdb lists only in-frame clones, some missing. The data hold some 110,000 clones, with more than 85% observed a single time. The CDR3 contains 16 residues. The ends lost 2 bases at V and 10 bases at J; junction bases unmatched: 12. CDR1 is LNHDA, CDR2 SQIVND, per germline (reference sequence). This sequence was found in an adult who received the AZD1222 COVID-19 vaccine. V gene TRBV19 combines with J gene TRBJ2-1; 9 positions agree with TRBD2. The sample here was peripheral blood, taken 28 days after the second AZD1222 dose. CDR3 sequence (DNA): TGTGCCAGTAGTATACCGCTAGCGGGATCACCTGGGGAGCAGTTCTTC. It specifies CASSIPLAGSPGEQFF.